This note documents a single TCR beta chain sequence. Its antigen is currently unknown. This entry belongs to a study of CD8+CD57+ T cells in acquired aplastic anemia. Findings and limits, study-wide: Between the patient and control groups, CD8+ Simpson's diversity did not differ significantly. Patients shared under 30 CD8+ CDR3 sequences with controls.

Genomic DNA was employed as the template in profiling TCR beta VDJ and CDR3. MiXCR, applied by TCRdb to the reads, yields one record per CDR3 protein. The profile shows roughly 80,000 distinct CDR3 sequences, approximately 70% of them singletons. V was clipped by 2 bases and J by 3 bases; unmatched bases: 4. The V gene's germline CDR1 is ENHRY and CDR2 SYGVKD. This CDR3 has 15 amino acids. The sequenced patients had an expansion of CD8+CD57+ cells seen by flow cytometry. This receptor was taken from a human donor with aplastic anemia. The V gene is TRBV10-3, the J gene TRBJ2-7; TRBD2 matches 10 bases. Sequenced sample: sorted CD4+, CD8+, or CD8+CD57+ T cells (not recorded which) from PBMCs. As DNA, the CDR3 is TGTGCCATCAGTGAGCCTTGGACTAGCGGCTACGAGCAGTACTTC. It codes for CAISEPWTSGYEQYF.